These T cell receptor beta chains were read from a single sample in a study of T cell responses to AZD1222 COVID-19 vaccine. The repertoire was sequenced with immunoSEQ multiplex PCR; TCRdb's copy has only in-frame clones and lacks some. This table holds about 200,000 clones, about nine tenths found once. This material consisted of peripheral blood, taken 28 days after the second AZD1222 dose. These receptors were taken from an adult who received the AZD1222 COVID-19 vaccine. The CDR3 runs from the conserved cysteine through the conserved F or W. The order of the fields is clone size, D gene, V gene, J gene, CDR3 DNA, CDR3 protein. The D gene is left open where the match is weak. Only some rows state a clone size, as once, few, many or a class for expanded clones.

-	-	TRBV19	TRBJ1-5	TGTGCCAGTAGTATAGGGGACCCCGGGACCCAACTGGGGCAGCCCCAGCATTTT	CASSIGDPGTQLGQPQHF
-	-	TRBV29-1	TRBJ2-1	TGCAGCGTTCAGACTATGTTAAATGTGAATGAGCAGTTCTTC	CSVQTMLNVNEQFF
once	-	TRBV28	TRBJ1-1	TGTGCCAGCAGTTTAGGCTGGGGCCCCACTGAAGCTTTCTTT	CASSLGWGPTEAFF
-	TRBD1	TRBV27	TRBJ2-7	TGTGCCAGCAGTTTGCGACAGGGCGATGAGCAGTACTTC	CASSLRQGDEQYF
many	-	TRBV2	TRBJ1-1	TGTGCCAGCAGTGACACCGACTGGGGCACTGAAGCTTTCTTT	CASSDTDWGTEAFF
-	-	TRBV6-1	TRBJ2-1	TGTGCCAGCAGTGAAAGACAGAAGTTCTCCTACAATGAGCAGTTCTTC	CASSERQKFSYNEQFF
-	-	TRBV10-1	TRBJ2-7	TGCGCCAGCAGTGGGTCGGCCCCTCAACAGGGGACTAGAGTCTACGAGCAGTACTTC	CASSGSAPQQGTRVYEQYF
-	-	TRBV7-3	TRBJ2-7	TGTGCCAGCAGCTTAAATCACGGACCCTACGAGCAGTACTTC	CASSLNHGPYEQYF
-	-	TRBV7-2	TRBJ1-6	TGTGCCAGCAGCTTACAGTGGGAAGGGGCCCTCCACTTT	CASSLQWEGALHF
-	-	TRBV7-3	TRBJ2-2	TGTGCCAGCAGCTTAGTCGGGTTTATACAGGAGAACACCGGGGAGCTGTTTTTT	CASSLVGFIQENTGELFF
-	-	TRBV9	TRBJ1-2	TGTGCCAGCAGCGTAGTTGCCAGGGGAGGCGACTATGGCTACACCTTC	CASSVVARGGDYGYTF